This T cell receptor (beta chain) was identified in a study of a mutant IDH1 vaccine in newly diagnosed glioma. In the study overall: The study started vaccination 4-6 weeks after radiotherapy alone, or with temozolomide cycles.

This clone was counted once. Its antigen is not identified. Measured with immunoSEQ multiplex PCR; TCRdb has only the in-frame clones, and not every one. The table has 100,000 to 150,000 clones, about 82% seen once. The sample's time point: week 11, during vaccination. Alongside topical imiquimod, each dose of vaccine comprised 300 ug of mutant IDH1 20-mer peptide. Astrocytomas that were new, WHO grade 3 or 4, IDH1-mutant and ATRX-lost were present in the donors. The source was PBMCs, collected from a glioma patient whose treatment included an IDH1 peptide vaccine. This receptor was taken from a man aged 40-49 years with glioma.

This CDR3 reads CASSCRDRVETQYF. In DNA, the CDR3 is TGTGCCAGCAGCTGCCGGGACAGGGTAGAGACCCAGTACTTC. This chain uses TRBV21-1 with TRBJ2-5; no check of the table's D call, TRBD1, against the DNA was made. TRBV21-1 is flagged as a pseudogene. The CDR3 length is 14 residues.